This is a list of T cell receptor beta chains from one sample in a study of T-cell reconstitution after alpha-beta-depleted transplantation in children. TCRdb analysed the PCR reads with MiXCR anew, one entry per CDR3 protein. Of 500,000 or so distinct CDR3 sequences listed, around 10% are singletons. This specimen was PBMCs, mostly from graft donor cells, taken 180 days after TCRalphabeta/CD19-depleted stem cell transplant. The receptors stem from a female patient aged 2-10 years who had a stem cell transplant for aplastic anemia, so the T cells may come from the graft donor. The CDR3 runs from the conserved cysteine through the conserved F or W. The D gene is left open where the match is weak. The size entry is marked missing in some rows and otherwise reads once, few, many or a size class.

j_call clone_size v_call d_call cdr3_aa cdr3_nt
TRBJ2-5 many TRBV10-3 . CAISVGGQETQYF TGTGCCATCAGTGTTGGGGGGCAAGAGACCCAGTACTTC
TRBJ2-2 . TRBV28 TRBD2 CASSLSWTSGSSTGELFF TGTGCCAGCAGTTTATCGTGGACTAGCGGGAGTAGCACCGGGGAGCTGTTTTTT
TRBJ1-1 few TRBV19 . CASSAVPPGPPLEAFF TGTGCCAGTAGTGCGGTACCGCCGGGACCTCCTCTTGAAGCTTTCTTT
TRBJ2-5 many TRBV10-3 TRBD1 CAISETGQRGETQYF TGTGCCATCAGTGAGACGGGACAGCGCGGGGAGACCCAGTACTTC
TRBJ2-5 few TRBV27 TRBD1 CASSWNRGETQYF TGTGCCAGCAGTTGGAACAGGGGAGAGACCCAGTACTTC
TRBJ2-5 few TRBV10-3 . CAIRRTGHLGETQYF TGTGCCATCAGACGAACGGGACATCTTGGAGAGACCCAGTACTTC
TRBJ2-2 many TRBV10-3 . CAITPGPTGELFF TGTGCCATCACGCCAGGGCCCACCGGGGAGCTGTTTTTT
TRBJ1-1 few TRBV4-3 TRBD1 CASSQDDRGLFYTEAFF TGCGCCAGCAGCCAAGACGACAGGGGGCTATTCTACACTGAAGCTTTCTTT
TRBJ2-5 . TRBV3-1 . CASSQGGRSVQETQYF TGTGCCAGCAGCCAAGGGGGACGGTCAGTCCAAGAGACCCAGTACTTC
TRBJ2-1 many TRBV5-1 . CASSLHSSYNEQFF TGCGCCAGCAGCTTGCACAGCTCCTACAATGAGCAGTTCTTC
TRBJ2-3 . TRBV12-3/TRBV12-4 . CASSLAEFRTQYF TGTGCCAGCAGTTTAGCAGAGTTCAGGACGCAGTATTTT
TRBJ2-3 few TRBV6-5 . CASSPHKDTQYF TGTGCCAGCAGCCCCCATAAAGATACGCAGTATTTT
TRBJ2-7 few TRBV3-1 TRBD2 CASSQQAGTSGSRHEQYF TGTGCCAGCAGCCAACAGGCCGGGACTAGCGGGAGTCGTCACGAGCAGTACTTC
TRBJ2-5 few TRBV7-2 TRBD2 CASSFMVGGLAGELDF TGTGCCAGCAGCTTCATGGTCGGGGGACTAGCGGGAGAATTAGACTTC
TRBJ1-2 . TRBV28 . CASKRANYGYTF TGTGCCAGCAAAAGAGCGAACTATGGCTACACCTTC
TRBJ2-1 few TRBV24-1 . CATSEVPAPGNEQFF TGTGCCACCAGTGAAGTCCCGGCCCCAGGGAATGAGCAGTTCTTC
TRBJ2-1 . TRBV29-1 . CSVEDLWRGIFGNEQFF TGCAGCGTTGAAGATCTTTGGAGGGGGATCTTTGGCAATGAGCAGTTCTTC
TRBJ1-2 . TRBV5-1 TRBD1 CASSSTGGIGYGYTF TGCGCCAGCAGCTCGACAGGGGGCATTGGCTATGGCTACACCTTC
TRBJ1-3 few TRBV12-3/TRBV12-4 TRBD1 CASRPDRVGNTIYF TGTGCCAGCAGACCGGACAGGGTTGGAAACACCATATATTTT
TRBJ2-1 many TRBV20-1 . CSASPDYEQFF TGCAGTGCTAGTCCCGACTATGAGCAGTTCTTC
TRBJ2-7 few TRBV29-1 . CSVETRTSKANYEQYF TGCAGCGTTGAAACTAGGACATCGAAGGCGAACTACGAGCAGTACTTC
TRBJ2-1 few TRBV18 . CASSRSDGEQFF TGTGCCAGCTCCCGTTCCGATGGTGAGCAGTTCTTC
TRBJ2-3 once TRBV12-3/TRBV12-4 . CASSSIGRSDTQYF TGTGCCAGCAGTTCCATTGGGAGATCTGATACGCAGTATTTT
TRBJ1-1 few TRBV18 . CASSPMENTEAFF TGTGCCAGCTCACCAATGGAAAACACTGAAGCTTTCTTT
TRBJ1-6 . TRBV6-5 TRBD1 CASSPGQRYNSPLHF TGTGCCAGCAGTCCGGGACAGCGCTATAATTCACCCCTCCACTTT
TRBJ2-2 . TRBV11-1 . CATDSPARLAHNTGELFF TGTGCCACCGACTCACCCGCGCGGCTAGCGCATAACACCGGGGAGCTGTTTTTT
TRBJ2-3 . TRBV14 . CASSHRSDTDTQYF TGTGCCAGCAGCCACCGGAGCGACACAGATACGCAGTATTTT
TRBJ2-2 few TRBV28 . CASNLVVTGELFF TGTGCCAGCAATCTGGTAGTCACCGGGGAGCTGTTTTTT
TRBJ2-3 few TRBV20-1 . CAQEPRTSTDTQYF TGCGCCCAGGAGCCTCGAACTAGCACAGATACGCAGTATTTT
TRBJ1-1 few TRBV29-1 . CSVFPRVGRENTEAFF TGCAGCGTTTTCCCTCGAGTCGGCAGGGAAAACACTGAAGCCTTCTTT
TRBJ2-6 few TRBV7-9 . CASSFLAGANVLTF TGTGCCAGCAGTTTCTTGGCTGGGGCCAACGTCCTGACTTTC
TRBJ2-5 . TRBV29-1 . CSALSGGKETQYF TGCAGCGCCCTAAGCGGAGGGAAGGAGACCCAGTACTTC
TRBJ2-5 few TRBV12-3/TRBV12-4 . CASSLFPGTRQETQYF TGTGCCAGCAGTTTATTCCCGGGCACAAGGCAAGAGACCCAGTACTTC
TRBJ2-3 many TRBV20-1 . CSAPNGDTQYF TGCAGTGCTCCTAATGGAGATACGCAGTATTTT
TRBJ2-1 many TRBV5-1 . CASSFRARGVNEQFF TGCGCCAGCAGCTTCCGCGCTCGCGGAGTGAATGAGCAGTTCTTC
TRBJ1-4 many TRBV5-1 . CASRSLRGLKDEKLFF TGCGCCAGCAGGTCTCTAAGGGGACTCAAGGATGAAAAACTGTTTTTT
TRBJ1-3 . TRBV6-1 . CASYRLPSGNTIYF TGTGCCAGCTACAGACTCCCCTCTGGAAACACCATATATTTT
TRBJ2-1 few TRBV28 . CASSFKIYRGNEQFF TGTGCCAGCAGTTTCAAGATTTACCGGGGAAATGAGCAGTTCTTC
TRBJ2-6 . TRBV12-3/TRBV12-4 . CASSAQGRGANGLTF TGTGCCAGCAGTGCTCAGGGGAGAGGGGCCAACGGCCTGACTTTC
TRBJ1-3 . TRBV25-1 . CASTAGNTIYF TGTGCCAGCACCGCTGGAAACACCATATATTTT
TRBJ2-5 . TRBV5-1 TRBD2 CASSIQTSGRGETQYF TGCGCCAGCAGCATCCAGACTAGCGGGAGAGGAGAGACCCAGTACTTC
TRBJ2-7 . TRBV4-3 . CASSQEVRQQSYEQYF TGCGCCAGCAGCCAAGAAGTGAGACAGCAATCTTACGAGCAGTACTTC
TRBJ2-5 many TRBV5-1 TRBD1 CASTLFTGTDQETQYF TGCGCCAGCACCTTATTTACCGGGACAGACCAAGAGACCCAGTACTTC
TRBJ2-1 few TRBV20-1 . CSARDSRAQINEQFF TGCAGTGCTAGAGATTCCCGAGCCCAAATCAATGAGCAGTTCTTC
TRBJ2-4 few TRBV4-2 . CASSPGWATAKNIQYF TGTGCCAGCAGCCCGGGTTGGGCGACAGCCAAAAACATTCAGTACTTC
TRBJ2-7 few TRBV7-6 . CASSPTRGQPYEQYF TGTGCCAGCAGCCCCACGAGAGGTCAGCCATACGAGCAGTACTTC
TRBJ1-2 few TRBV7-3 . CASSFFGDDGYTF TGTGCCAGCAGCTTCTTTGGGGACGATGGCTACACCTTC
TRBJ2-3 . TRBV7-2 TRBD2 CASSLLAVTDTQYF TGTGCCAGCAGCTTACTAGCGGTCACAGATACGCAGTATTTT
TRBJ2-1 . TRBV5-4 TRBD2 CASSLAVGTRSGNEQFF TGTGCCAGCAGCTTGGCCGTCGGGACTAGATCGGGCAATGAGCAGTTCTTC
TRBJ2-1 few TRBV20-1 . CSAPKSRSSYNEQFF TGCAGTGCGCCAAAGAGTCGAAGCTCCTACAATGAGCAGTTCTTC